This T cell receptor (beta chain) was captured by sequencing in a study of CD8 T cells in Susac syndrome. This CDR3 is 12 amino acids long. V gave up 6 bases and J gave up 7 bases, with 15 bases separating them. The germline V gene encodes CDR1 SQVTM and CDR2 ANQGSEA. Random hexamers were used to reverse transcribe the RNA input (roughly 0.5 to 1 ug). TCRdb called the immunoSEQ multiplex PCR reads again in MiXCR, with one record for every CDR3 protein. This table holds 150,000 to 200,000 distinct CDR3 sequences, about 91% found once. The sequenced sample was CD4+ T cells from PBMCs. This clonotype was obtained from a human donor in good health. The J gene is TRBJ1-2, the V gene TRBV29-1; weak D call: TRBD1 (5 bases). The CDR3 DNA is TGCAGCGTCCAACCCTTTACAGGTGGCTACACCTTC. Translation: CSVQPFTGGYTF.